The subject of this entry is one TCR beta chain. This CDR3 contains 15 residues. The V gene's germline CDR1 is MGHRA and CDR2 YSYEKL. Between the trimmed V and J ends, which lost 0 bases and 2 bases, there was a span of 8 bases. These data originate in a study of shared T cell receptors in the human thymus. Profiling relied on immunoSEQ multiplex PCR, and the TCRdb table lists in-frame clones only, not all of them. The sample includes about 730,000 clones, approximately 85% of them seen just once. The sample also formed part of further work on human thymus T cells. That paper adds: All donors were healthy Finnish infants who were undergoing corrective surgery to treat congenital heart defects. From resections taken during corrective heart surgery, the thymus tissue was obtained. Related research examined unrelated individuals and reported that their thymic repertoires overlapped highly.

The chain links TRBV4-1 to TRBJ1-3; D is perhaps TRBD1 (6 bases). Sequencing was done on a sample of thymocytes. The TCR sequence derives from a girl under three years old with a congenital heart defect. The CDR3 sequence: CASSQDPGAGNTIYF. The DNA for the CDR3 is TGCGCCAGCAGCCAAGACCCAGGGGCTGGAAACACCATATATTTT.